A selection of T cell receptor beta chains follows, all from one sample in a study of cytomegalovirus exposure and HLA in healthy donors. Data came from immunoSEQ multiplex PCR; TCRdb stores just in-frame clones and leaves some out. Seen here are 55,000 to 65,000 clones, around 90% observed once, and the top ten hold around 1.1%. Sequenced sample: PBMCs. The receptors were gathered from a man aged 18-30 years in good health and CMV-seronegative. CDR3s include the opening cysteine and the closing phenylalanine or tryptophan.

v_gene: TRBV28
j_gene: TRBJ1-2
CDR3aa: CASSIPTGGSGYTF

v_gene: TRBV5-1
j_gene: TRBJ2-7
CDR3aa: CASSLSSGSSYEQYF

v_gene: TRBV2
j_gene: TRBJ2-7
CDR3aa: CASSNRGADYEQYF

v_gene: TRBV7-6
j_gene: TRBJ2-3
CDR3aa: CASSLLAGGGADTQYF

v_gene: TRBV15
j_gene: TRBJ2-1
CDR3aa: CATSRLAGASHEQFF

v_gene: TRBV2
j_gene: TRBJ2-2
CDR3aa: CASSYGTGVVGELFF

v_gene: TRBV27
j_gene: TRBJ1-2
CDR3aa: CASSLYRGTDYGYTF

v_gene: TRBV7-8
j_gene: TRBJ2-5
CDR3aa: CASSFTLNQETQYF

v_gene: TRBV11-2
j_gene: TRBJ2-3
CDR3aa: CASSLEILAQTDTQYF

v_gene: TRBV11-3
j_gene: TRBJ1-4
CDR3aa: CASSPGTGYEKLFF

v_gene: TRBV28
j_gene: TRBJ2-7
CDR3aa: CASSFLFSIGPGTSGRDTYEQYF

v_gene: TRBV7-9
j_gene: TRBJ1-4
CDR3aa: CASSPLGRGWNEKLFF

v_gene: TRBV4-3
j_gene: TRBJ1-2
CDR3aa: CASSQGGTGAGGYGYTF

v_gene: TRBV28
j_gene: TRBJ2-2
CDR3aa: CASSWPPAGELFF

v_gene: TRBV5-1
j_gene: TRBJ2-1
CDR3aa: CASSLTGLPSNEQFF

v_gene: TRBV19
j_gene: TRBJ2-7
CDR3aa: CASSPRTDYEQYF

v_gene: TRBV4-1
j_gene: TRBJ1-5
CDR3aa: CASSPSRNSNQPQHF

v_gene: TRBV28
j_gene: TRBJ2-7
CDR3aa: CASSTTSGGNFYEQYF

v_gene: TRBV6-1
j_gene: TRBJ1-5
CDR3aa: CASSERETGPQHF

v_gene: TRBV6-5
j_gene: TRBJ2-4
CDR3aa: CASSGAGGRNIQYF

v_gene: TRBV28
j_gene: TRBJ2-7
CDR3aa: CAVRGGNTYEQYF

v_gene: TRBV29-1
j_gene: TRBJ2-3
CDR3aa: CSVVVFVAGNSDTQYF

v_gene: TRBV30
j_gene: TRBJ1-2
CDR3aa: CAWMGQPVGYTF